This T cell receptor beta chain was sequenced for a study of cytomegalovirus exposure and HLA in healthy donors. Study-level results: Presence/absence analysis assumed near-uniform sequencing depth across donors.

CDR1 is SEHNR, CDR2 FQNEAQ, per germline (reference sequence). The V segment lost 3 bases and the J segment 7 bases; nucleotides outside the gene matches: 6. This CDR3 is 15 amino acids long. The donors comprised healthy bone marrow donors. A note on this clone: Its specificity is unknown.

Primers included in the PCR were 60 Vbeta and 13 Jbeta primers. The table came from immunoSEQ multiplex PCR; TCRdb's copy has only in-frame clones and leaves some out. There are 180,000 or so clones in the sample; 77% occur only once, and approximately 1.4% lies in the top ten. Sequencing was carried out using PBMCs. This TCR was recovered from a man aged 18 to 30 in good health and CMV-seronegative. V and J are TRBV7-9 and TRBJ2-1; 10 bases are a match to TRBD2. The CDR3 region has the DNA TGTGCCAGCAGCTTTGCCCTAGCGGGAGTGAATGAGCAGTTCTTC. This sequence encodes CASSFALAGVNEQFF.